This T cell receptor (beta chain) is drawn from a study of T cells in Graves' hyperthyroidism and ophthalmopathy. Overall study results and limits: Appearing also in blood were most of the thyroid clonotypes expanded above 0.001.

Trimming cost V 3 bases and J 4 bases; bases outside gene matches: 6. From germline, CDR1 is SGHAT and CDR2 FQNNGV. The CDR3 has 15 amino acids. This clonotype has at least ten counts. What it recognizes is unknown. RNA transcripts were the template for amplifying TCR beta CDR3 regions. The HTBI set primed first-round TCR CDR3 RT-PCR. Using its own MiXCR run on the multiplex PCR reads, TCRdb lists one record per CDR3 protein. This table holds more than 350,000 distinct CDR3 sequences, about a sixth found once. Exclusion of a patient resulted from uncontrolled infection, other autoimmune disease, pregnancy or lactation. Clinical symptoms, serum thyroxine and TRAb, thyroid ultrasound and orbital computed tomography together formed the diagnostic basis. PBMCs were sourced from more than 9 ml fresh peripheral blood.

The J gene is TRBJ2-7, the V gene TRBV11-2, with 10 bases lining up with TRBD1. This clonotype was sampled from a woman younger than 45 with Graves' hyperthyroidism that later progressed to Graves' ophthalmopathy. Sequenced material: blood. CDR3 in amino acids: CASSFTGTGVYEQYF. The CDR3 coding sequence is TGTGCCAGCAGCTTCACCGGGACAGGGGTATACGAGCAGTACTTC.